This TCR beta chain was retrieved from a study of cytomegalovirus exposure and HLA in healthy donors. Study observations and caveats: The classifier reportedly diagnosed cytomegalovirus status with high sensitivity and specificity. Excluded: some indistinguishable V segments such as TRBV6-2 and TRBV6-3.

Germline CDR1 reads MNHEY; CDR2 reads SMNVEV (reference sequence). Trimming at V came to 5 bases and at J to 13 bases, leaving 6 bases not matched to a gene. This CDR3 is built from 12 residues. About this clone itself: Its target is not known.

13 Jbeta primers and 60 Vbeta primers were used for the PCR. Only in-frame clones appear in the TCRdb table, and some are missing; sequencing was by immunoSEQ multiplex PCR. The table shows some 95,000 clones, with roughly 66% occurring only once. The gene calls are TRBV27 and TRBJ1-4; TRBD1 agrees at 8 bases. This TCR was sampled from a man aged 25-45 years in good health and CMV-seronegative. Source material: PBMCs. Here the CDR3 reads CASSIGQGRLFF. DNA of the CDR3: TGTGCCAGCAGTATCGGACAGGGACGACTGTTTTTT.